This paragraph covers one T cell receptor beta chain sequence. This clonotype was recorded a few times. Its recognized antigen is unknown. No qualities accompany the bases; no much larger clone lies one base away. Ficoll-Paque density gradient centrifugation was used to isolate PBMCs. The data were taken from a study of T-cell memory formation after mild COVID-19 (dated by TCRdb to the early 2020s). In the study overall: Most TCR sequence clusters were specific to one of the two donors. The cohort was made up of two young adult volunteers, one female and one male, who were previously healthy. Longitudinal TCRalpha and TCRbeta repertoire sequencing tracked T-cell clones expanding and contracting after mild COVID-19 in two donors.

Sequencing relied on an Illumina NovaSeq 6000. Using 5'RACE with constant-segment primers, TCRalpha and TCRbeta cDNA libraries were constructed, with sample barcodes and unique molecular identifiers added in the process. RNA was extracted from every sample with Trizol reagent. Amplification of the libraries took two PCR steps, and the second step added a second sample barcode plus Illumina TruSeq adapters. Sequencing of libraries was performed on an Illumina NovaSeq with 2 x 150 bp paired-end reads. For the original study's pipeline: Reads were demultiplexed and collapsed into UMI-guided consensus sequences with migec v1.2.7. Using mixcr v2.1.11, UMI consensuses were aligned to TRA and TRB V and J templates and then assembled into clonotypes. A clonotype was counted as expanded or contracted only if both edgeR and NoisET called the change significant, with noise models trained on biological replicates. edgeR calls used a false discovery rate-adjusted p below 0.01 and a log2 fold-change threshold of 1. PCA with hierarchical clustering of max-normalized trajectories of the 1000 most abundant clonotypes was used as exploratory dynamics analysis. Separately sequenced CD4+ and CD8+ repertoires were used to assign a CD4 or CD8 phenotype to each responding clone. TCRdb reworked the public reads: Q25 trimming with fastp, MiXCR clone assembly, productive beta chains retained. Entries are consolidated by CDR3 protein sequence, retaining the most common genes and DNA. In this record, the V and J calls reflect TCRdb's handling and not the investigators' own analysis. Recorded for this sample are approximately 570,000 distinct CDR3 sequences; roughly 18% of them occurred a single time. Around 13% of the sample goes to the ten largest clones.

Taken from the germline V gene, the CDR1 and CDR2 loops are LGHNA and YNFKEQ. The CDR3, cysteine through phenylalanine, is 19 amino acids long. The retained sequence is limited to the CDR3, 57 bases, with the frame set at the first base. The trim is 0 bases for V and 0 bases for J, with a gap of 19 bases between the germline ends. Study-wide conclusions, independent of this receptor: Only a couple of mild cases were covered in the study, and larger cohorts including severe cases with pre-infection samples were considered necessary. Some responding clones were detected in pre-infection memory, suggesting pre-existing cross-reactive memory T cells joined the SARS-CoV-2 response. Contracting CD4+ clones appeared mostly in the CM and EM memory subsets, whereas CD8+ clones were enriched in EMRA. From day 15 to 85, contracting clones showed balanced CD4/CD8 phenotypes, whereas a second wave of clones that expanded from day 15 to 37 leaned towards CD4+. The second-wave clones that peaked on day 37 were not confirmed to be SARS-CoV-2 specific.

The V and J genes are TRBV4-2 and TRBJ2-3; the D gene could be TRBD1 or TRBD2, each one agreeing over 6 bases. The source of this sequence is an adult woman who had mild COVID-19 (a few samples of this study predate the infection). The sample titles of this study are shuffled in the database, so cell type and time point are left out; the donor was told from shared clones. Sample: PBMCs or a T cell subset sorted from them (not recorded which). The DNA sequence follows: TGTGCCAGCAGCCAAGAAGGGGGGAGTGGGTTTCTTAGCACAGATACGCAGTATTTT. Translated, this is CASSQEGGSGFLSTDTQYF.